These 10 T cell receptor beta chains came from one sample sequenced in a study of cytomegalovirus exposure and HLA in healthy donors. The protocol was immunoSEQ multiplex PCR, while the TCRdb copy is restricted to in-frame clones and leaves out a portion. Counted here are about 200,000 clones, 87% occurring once; the ten biggest clones make up approximately 2%. Source material: PBMCs. Source of these receptors: a woman under 30 in good health and CMV-seropositive.

The V gene is TRBV11-2, the J gene TRBJ2-2; the match to TRBD2 covers 13 bases. CDR1 and CDR2 (germline): SGHAT, FQNNGV. The CDR3 runs to 16 residues. V lost 5 bases to trimming and J lost 5 bases; unmatched junction nucleotides: 5. CDR3 residues: CASSQTSGRRTGELFF. As DNA, the CDR3 is TGTGCCAGCAGCCAGACTAGCGGGAGGCGGACCGGGGAGCTGTTTTTT.

CDR3 protein: CASSLTSGRGNEQFF. CDR3 nucleotide sequence: TGTGCCAGCAGCCTGACTAGCGGGAGGGGCAATGAGCAGTTCTTC. The rearrangement joins TRBV28 to TRBJ2-1; 14 nucleotides agree with TRBD2. The germline gives CDR1 MDHEN, CDR2 SYDVKM. The CDR3 covers 15 residues. V trimming: 6 bases; J trimming: 6 bases; junction bases outside the gene matches: 4.

CDR3: CASSYGQDKLFF. In DNA, the CDR3 is TGTGCCAGCAGCTATGGACAGGATAAACTGTTTTTT. This rearrangement joins TRBV14 to TRBJ1-4, with 7 nucleotides matching TRBD1. This CDR3 is 12 amino acids long. Germline CDR1 reads SGHDN; CDR2 reads FVKESK. V lost 5 bases and J lost 11; bases outside the gene matches: 5.

This chain joins TRBV19 and TRBJ2-5; 12 bases map to TRBD2. CDR1 and CDR2 (germline): LNHDA, SQIVND (reference sequence). The CDR3 covers 15 residues. The V segment lost 5 bases and the J segment 6 bases; nucleotides outside the gene matches: 7. Here the CDR3 DNA reads TGTGCCAGTAGTCTCCCCGGGACTAGCGGGCAGACCCAGTACTTC. Translation gives CASSLPGTSGQTQYF.

The CDR3 loop reads CASSPRPRGIGNTIYF. CDR3 DNA: TGCGCCAGCAGCCCCCGCCCCAGGGGAATTGGAAACACCATATATTTT. This chain connects TRBV4-1 to TRBJ1-3, with D possibly being TRBD1 (6 bases). In germline, CDR1 is MGHRA, CDR2 YSYEKL. The CDR3 spans 16 residues. Trimming removed 4 bases at V and 3 bases at J, with 16 bases between.

V gene TRBV19 combines with J gene TRBJ2-2, with D possibly matching TRBD2 (6 bases). Looked up from germline, CDR1 is LNHDA and CDR2 is SQIVND (reference sequence). V lost 9 bases and J 2 bases, leaving 13 bases between the germline ends. The CDR3 runs 14 residues. The CDR3 is CASWGTFNTGELFF. CDR3 bases: TGTGCCAGCTGGGGGACTTTTAACACCGGGGAGCTGTTTTTT.

The chain is built from TRBV5-6 and TRBJ1-1; D might be TRBD1 (6 bases). Per the germline V gene, CDR1 is SGHDT and CDR2 is YYEEEE. This CDR3 has 15 residues. The V end was cut by 2 bases, the J end by 1 base, with 12 bases between. CDR3 nucleotides: TGTGCCAGCAGCTTAGCCCTACAGGGGAACACTGAAGCTTTCTTT. This codes for CASSLALQGNTEAFF.

This rearrangement joins TRBV27 to TRBJ1-4, with no clear D. The CDR3 extends over 17 amino acids. V lost 5 bases and J lost 4, with 20 bases in between. From germline, CDR1 is MNHEY and CDR2 SMNVEV (reference sequence). CDR3: CASSSTGVVFVNEKLFF. CDR3 DNA: TGTGCCAGCAGTAGCACGGGAGTCGTCTTCGTTAATGAAAAACTGTTTTTT.

A note on this clone: The sample has other DNA sequences that encode this CDR3 too. The chain employs TRBV5-1 and TRBJ1-5; D remains ambiguous. The CDR3 runs to 15 residues. V was clipped by 0 bases and J by 2 bases, with 9 bases between them. CDR1 SGHRS and CDR2 YFSETQ come from the germline V gene. In nucleotides, the CDR3 is TGCGCCAGCAGCTTGGGGCAGGCTGGCAATCAGCCCCAGCATTTT. Amino acid sequence: CASSLGQAGNQPQHF.

The chain is built from TRBV15 and TRBJ1-5; D is undetermined. V was cut by 0 bases and J by 6 bases, with 6 bases left in between. This CDR3 has 13 amino acids. The germline CDR1 and CDR2 sequences are LNHNV and YYDKDF (reference sequence). DNA of the CDR3: TGTGCCACCAGCAGAGATCGGGTTCAGCCCCAGCATTTT. Protein sequence: CATSRDRVQPQHF.